A single T cell receptor (beta chain) is shown here with its context. One end of the junction varies from germline; a read error may be responsible. This CDR3 is 14 amino acids long. Per germline, CDR1 DFQATT and CDR2 SNEGSKA (reference sequence). This sample stems from a study of molecular identifiers for immune sequencing clone quantification. About the research overall: In replicates, RNA taken from approximately 20,000 or 98,000 naive CD8 cells was divided five ways, and four portions underwent sequencing.

Listed TCR primers and previously described methods were used for bulk TCR libraries. TCRdb ran MiXCR on the PCR reads and lists one entry per CDR3 protein. The repertoire holds under 800,000 distinct CDR3 sequences, with about 25% as singletons. It was from about 19,000 to 1,100,000 sorted cells, with 10%, 30% or 50% RNA, that naive CD8 libraries came. J is TRBJ1-1 and V is TRBV20-1, with D uncertain. The sequence was collected from a human donor in good health. Some libraries in this study had Jurkat cell RNA spiked in. The sequenced sample was naive CD8+ T cells from blood, with Jurkat cell RNA spiked in. As for subset: FACS-sorted CD8+CD4-CCR7+CD45RA+ naive T cells. The CDR3 nucleotides read TGCAGTGCCCCTCAACCCCGGCTGAACGCTGAAGCTTTCTTT. Translation gives CSAPQPRLNAEAFF.